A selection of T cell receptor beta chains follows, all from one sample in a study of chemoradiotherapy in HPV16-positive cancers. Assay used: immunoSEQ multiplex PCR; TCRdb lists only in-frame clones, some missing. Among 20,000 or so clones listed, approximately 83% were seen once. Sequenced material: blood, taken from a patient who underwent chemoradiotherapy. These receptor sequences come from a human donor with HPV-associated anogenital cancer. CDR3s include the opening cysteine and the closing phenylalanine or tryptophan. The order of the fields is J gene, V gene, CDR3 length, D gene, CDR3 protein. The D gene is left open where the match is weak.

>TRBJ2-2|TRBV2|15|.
CASSVQNFNTGELFF
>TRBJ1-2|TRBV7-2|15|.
CASSLGPGEGYGYTF
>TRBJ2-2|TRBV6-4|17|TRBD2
CASRRTSGGANTGELFF
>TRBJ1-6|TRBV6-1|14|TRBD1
CALEGGVHNSPLHF
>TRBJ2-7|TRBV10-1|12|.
CASSGGTYEQYF
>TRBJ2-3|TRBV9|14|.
CASSPGTSTDTQYF
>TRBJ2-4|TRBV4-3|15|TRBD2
CASSQEPGLVYIQYF
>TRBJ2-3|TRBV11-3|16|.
CASSYGVSSSTDTQYF
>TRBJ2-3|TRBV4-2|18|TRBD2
CASSQDQGTSGGADTQYF
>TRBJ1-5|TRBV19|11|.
CASSIGDGRYF
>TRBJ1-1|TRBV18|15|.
CASSPLGASNTEAFF
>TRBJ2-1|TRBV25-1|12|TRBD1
CASSSDRGEQFF
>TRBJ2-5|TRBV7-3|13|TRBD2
CASSPWGGETQYF
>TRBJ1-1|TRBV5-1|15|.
CASSLEASLNTEAFF
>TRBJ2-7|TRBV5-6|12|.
CASSLDGYEQYF
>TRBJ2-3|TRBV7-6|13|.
CASSLGGTDTQYF
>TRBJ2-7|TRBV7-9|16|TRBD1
CASSTGTGTGGNEQYF
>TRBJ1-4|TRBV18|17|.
CASSPPGRGGGNEKLFF
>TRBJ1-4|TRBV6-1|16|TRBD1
CASSEASGTGNEKLFF
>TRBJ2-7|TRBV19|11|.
CASSLGTEQYF
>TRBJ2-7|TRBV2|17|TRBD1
CATLTSGTGGDSYEQYF
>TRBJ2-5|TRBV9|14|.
CASSRSGGAETQYF
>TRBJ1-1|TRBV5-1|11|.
CASSLADEAFF
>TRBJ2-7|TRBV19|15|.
CASSNTPAGSYEQYF
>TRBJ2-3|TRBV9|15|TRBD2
CASSGTTSPTDTQYF
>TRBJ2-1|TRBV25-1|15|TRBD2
CASSILAGGNNEQFF
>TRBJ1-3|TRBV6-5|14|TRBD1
CASRKTGTGNTIYF
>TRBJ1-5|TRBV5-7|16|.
CASSLAGSGENQPQHF
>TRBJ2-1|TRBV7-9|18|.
CASSLARAARLSYNEQFF
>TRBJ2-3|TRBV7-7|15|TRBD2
CASSPGLAGSDTQYF
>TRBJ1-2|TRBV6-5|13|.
CASSYPPGNGYTF
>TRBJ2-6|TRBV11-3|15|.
CASSPGGNGANVLTF